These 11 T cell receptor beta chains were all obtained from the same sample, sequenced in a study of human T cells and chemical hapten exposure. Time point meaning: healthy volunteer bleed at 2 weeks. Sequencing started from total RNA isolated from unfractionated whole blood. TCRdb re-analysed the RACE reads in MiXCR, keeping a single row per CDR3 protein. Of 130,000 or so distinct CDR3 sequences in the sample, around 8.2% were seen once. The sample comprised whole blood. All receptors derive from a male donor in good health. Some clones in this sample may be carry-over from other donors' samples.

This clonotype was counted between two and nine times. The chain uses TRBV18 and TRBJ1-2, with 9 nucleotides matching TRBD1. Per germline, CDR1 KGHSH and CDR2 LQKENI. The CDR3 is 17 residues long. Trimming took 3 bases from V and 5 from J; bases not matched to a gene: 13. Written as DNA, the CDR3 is TGTGCCAGCTCACCCGCACAACCGGGACAGGGAAATTATGGCTACACCTTC. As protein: CASSPAQPGQGNYGYTF.

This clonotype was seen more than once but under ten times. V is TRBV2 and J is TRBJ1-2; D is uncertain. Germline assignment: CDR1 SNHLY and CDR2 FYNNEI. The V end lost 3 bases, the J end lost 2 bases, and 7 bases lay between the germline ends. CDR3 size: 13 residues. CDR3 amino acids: CASSESGNYGYTF. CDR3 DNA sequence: TGTGCCAGCAGTGAGAGCGGGAACTATGGCTACACCTTC.

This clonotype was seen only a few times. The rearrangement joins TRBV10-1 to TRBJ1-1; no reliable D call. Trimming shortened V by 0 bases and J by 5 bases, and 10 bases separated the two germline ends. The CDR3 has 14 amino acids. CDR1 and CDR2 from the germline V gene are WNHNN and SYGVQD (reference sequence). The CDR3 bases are TGCGCCAGCAGTGAGTCAGGCCCTGGGACTGAAGCTTTCTTT. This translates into CASSESGPGTEAFF.

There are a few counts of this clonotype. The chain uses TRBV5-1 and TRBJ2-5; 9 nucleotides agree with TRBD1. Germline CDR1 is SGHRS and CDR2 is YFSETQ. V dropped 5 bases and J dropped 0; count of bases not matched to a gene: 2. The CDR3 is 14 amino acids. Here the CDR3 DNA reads TGCGCCAGCAGACGGGACAGGGACCAAGAGACCCAGTACTTC. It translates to CASRRDRDQETQYF.

CDR3 sequence: CSARDVLSGANVLTF. The DNA of the CDR3 is TGCAGTGCTAGAGATGTACTCTCTGGGGCCAACGTCCTGACTTTC. The chain combines TRBV20-1 with TRBJ2-6, with D uncertain. V lost 0 bases, J lost 0 bases, and 6 bases lay in between. Germline V gives CDR1 DFQATT, CDR2 SNEGSKA (reference sequence). The length of the CDR3 is 15 residues.

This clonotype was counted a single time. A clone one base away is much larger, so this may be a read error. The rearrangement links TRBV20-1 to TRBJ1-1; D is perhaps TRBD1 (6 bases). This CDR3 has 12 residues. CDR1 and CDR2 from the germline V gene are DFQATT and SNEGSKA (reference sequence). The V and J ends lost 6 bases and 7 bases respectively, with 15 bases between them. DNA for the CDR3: TGCAGTGCCCGGGACATGGTTGGTGAAGCTTTCTTT. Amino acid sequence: CSARDMVGEAFF.

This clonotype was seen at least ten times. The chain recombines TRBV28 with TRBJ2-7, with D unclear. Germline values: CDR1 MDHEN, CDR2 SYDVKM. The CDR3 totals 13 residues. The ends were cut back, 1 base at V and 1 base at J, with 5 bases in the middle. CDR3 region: CASSLSVSYEQYF. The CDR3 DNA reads TGTGCCAGCAGTTTATCAGTTTCCTACGAGCAGTACTTC.

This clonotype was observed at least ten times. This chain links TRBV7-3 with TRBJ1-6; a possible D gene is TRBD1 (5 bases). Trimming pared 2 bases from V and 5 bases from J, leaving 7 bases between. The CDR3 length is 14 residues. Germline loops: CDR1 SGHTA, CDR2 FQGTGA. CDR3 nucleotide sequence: TGTGCCAGCAGCTTAGCAGGGAATAATTCACCCCTCCACTTT. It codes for CASSLAGNNSPLHF.

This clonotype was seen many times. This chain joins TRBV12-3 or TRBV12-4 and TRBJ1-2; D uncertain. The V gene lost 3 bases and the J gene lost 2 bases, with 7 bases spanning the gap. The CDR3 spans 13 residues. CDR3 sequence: CASSFVKNYGYTF. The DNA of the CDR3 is TGTGCCAGCAGTTTCGTCAAGAACTATGGCTACACCTTC.

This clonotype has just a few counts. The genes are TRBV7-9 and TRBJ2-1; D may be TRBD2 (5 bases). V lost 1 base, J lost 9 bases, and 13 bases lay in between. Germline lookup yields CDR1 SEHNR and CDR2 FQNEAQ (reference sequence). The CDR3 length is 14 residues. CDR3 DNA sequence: TGTGCCAGCAGCTTAGTCGCTAGCAGCGGTGAGCAGTTCTTC. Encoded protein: CASSLVASSGEQFF.

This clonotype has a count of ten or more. For the CDR3, the DNA is TGTGCCAGCAGTGAGTCCCCACACAACACTGAAGCTTTCTTT. Translated, it gives CASSESPHNTEAFF. This sequence joins TRBV25-1 and TRBJ1-1; no reliable D call. V lost 3 bases to trimming and J lost 2 bases, with 10 bases between them. The CDR3 contains 14 residues. The germline V gene encodes CDR1 MGHDK and CDR2 SYGVNS.